Listed below are T cell receptor beta chains from one sample, sequenced in a study of T-cell memory formation after mild COVID-19. TCRdb processed the 5' RACE reads anew with MiXCR; each CDR3 protein has one entry. The sample contains about 350,000 distinct CDR3 sequences, more than 20% of which appear only once. Source material: PBMCs or a T cell subset sorted from them (not recorded which). These receptors were collected from a man aged 18-30 years who had mild COVID-19 (a few samples of this study predate the infection). Cell type and time point are not known. CDR3s include the opening cysteine and the closing phenylalanine or tryptophan. A D gene is named only where the DNA matches it firmly. Clone size appears in some rows only: once, few, many, or a class for an expanded clone.

TRBJ1-2	NA	NA	TRBV21-1	TGTGCCAGCAGCAAAGTCCCAGGGGCGATCCCCTATGGCTACACCTTC	CASSKVPGAIPYGYTF
TRBJ2-1	TRBD1	NA	TRBV5-1	TGCGCCAGCAGCTTCCTAGACAGGGGGCGGTGGGAGCAGTTCTTC	CASSFLDRGRWEQFF
TRBJ2-6	NA	few	TRBV4-3	TGCGCCAGCAGCCAAGAAATAACTTCAAGCTCTGGGGCCAACGTCCTGACTTTC	CASSQEITSSSGANVLTF
TRBJ1-1	TRBD1	few	TRBV5-1	TGCGCCAGCAGCTTGGCCCGGACAGGGAGGACTGAAGCTTTCTTT	CASSLARTGRTEAFF
TRBJ2-3	NA	NA	TRBV3-1	TGTGCCAGCACTAACGGAGGGGGCACAGATACGCAGTATTTT	CASTNGGGTDTQYF
TRBJ2-5	NA	few	TRBV5-1	TGCGCCAGCAGCTCCCAGCCAGTGGGAGAGACCCAGTACTTC	CASSSQPVGETQYF
TRBJ2-7	NA	NA	TRBV25-1	TGTGCCAGCAGTCCCGGACAGAAGCAGTACTTC	CASSPGQKQYF
TRBJ2-2	NA	few	TRBV7-2	TGTGCCAGCAGCTTAGATTTCGAGAGGTCGGGCACCGGGGAGCTGTTTTTT	CASSLDFERSGTGELFF
TRBJ2-3	TRBD2	few	TRBV5-4	TGTGCCAGCAGCTTGTGGACTAGCGGGACAGATACGCAGTATTTT	CASSLWTSGTDTQYF
TRBJ2-3	NA	few	TRBV12-3/TRBV12-4	TGTGCCAGCAGTTTAGCGGGAACGGGGCAGTATTTT	CASSLAGTGQYF